This entry features one T cell receptor beta chain sequence. This clonotype occurred many times. The antigen it binds to is not known. Per-base qualities were not stored, and no clone one base away is much larger. These data are taken from a study of early T cells in non-severe SARS-CoV-2 infection (dated by TCRdb to the early 2020s). Regarding the study in general: Because TCR sequencing relied on bulk RNA taken from unsorted whole blood, pairing of alpha and beta chains was not possible.

Its CDR3 holds 14 amino acids, cysteine through valine. The sequence is cut down to CDR3 DNA, 42 bases in frame from base 1. For CDR1 and CDR2, the germline V gene lists MGHRA and YSYEKL. Germline trimming: 4 bases from V, 2 bases from J; junction bases outside gene matches: 5. Libraries were prepared through 5' RACE. This sample was sequenced with a NextSeq 500. The TCR library protocol attached unique molecular identifiers to individual cDNA molecules to correct for sequencing error and PCR bias. TCR alpha and beta chains were both sequenced, and the abundances of alpha and beta sequences in each sample were closely correlated with each other. The paper's data handling went like this. Decombinator V4 was used to perform V gene, J gene and CDR3 annotation of TCR sequences. Expanded TCRs were defined as changing significantly between any two time points under a Poisson model with p below 0.0001. TCR abundances were normalised to the total number of TCRs sequenced per sample and expressed as counts per million. TRAV1-2 paired with TRAJ12, TRAJ20 or TRAJ33 defined MAIT TCRs, while TRAV10 paired with TRAJ18 defined iNKT TCRs. A search of VDJdb, accessed on 1 November 2021, was run for TCRs annotated to CMV, EBV and SARS-CoV-2, with TCRs annotated for multiple antigens excluded. The raw public data were reprocessed by TCRdb itself: fastp quality trimming at Q25, MiXCR clonotype calling, in-frame beta chains only. Each entry is one CDR3 protein sequence, shown with its most common DNA and genes. The V and J calls follow TCRdb's processing rather than the paper's. The sample includes about 61,000 distinct CDR3 sequences, with 8% to 10% observed a single time. Of the sample, 1.2% is held by the ten largest clones.

General study outcomes and caveats: VDJdb matching was skewed toward anti-spike CD8 responses, so virus-specific expansions were likely underestimated and private and CD4 specificities were missed.

Set within a cohort of healthcare workers in London, UK, this nested case-control study involved weekly PCR testing of nasopharyngeal swabs along with blood sampling. Healthcare workers were enrolled in the week of the UK lockdown, from 23 to 31 March 2020, and were followed every week for up to roughly 15 weeks. The clonotype originates from an adult who was a healthcare worker with PCR-confirmed SARS-CoV-2 infection or an uninfected control (not recorded which). Recombination joined TRBV4-1 with TRBJ2-7, and 7 junction bases match TRBD1. The sequenced material came from whole blood. In nucleotides, the sequence is TGCGCCAGCAGCCTCAACAGGGGTCCCTACGAGCAGTACGTC. It is translated as CASSLNRGPYEQYV.